This TCR beta chain emerged from a study of blood T cell repertoires in COVID-19. Study in general: Samples taken during acute and convalescent COVID-19 were collected in the United States, Italy and Spain.

TCRdb's copy holds only in-frame clones and misses some; the assay was immunoSEQ multiplex PCR. This sample yields about 240,000 clones, of which 70% to 90% are seen a single time; less than 4.5% belongs to the top ten. Sequencing was carried out using peripheral blood. This receptor was identified in a man over 45 with acute or convalescent COVID-19.

This CDR3 reads CASSLPVAGANYGYTF. For the CDR3, the DNA is TGCGCCAGCAGCTTGCCGGTCGCAGGGGCTAACTATGGCTACACCTTC. The V gene is TRBV5-1, the J gene TRBJ1-2; TRBD1 is a possible D gene (6 bases). The CDR3 covers 16 residues. Trimming left V 1 base short and J 0 bases short, with 13 bases between. The germline V gene has CDR1 SGHRS and CDR2 YFSETQ.